These T cell receptor beta chains were read from a single sample in a study of patients and donors after allogeneic stem cell transplantation. TCRdb recomputed calls from the RT-PCR reads with MiXCR, one row per CDR3 protein. The repertoire holds about 960,000 distinct CDR3 sequences, with about a sixth as singletons. The sample was blood, either unsorted or a sorted T cell fraction (not recorded which). These receptor sequences come from a human donor who was either an allogeneic HSCT recipient or a stem cell or donor lymphocyte infusion donor (not recorded which). It is not recorded whose cells these are; they may come from a transplant donor. Both conserved end residues are part of each CDR3. D genes are given only for firm matches. Size tells how often a clone was seen (once, few, many) or the class of an expanded clone, and some rows leave it out.

J gene,D gene,V gene,clone size,CDR3 DNA,CDR3 protein
TRBJ2-1,-,TRBV27,-,TGTGCCAGCAGTTACCGGTCGCTGGATGAGCAGTTCTTC,CASSYRSLDEQFF
TRBJ2-2,-,TRBV29-1,-,TGCAGCGTTGAAGTACTAGACTCCACCGGGGAGCTGTTTTTT,CSVEVLDSTGELFF
TRBJ1-2,-,TRBV29-1,few,TGCAGCGTGGGCTCCTTGGGGGATGGCTACACCTTC,CSVGSLGDGYTF
TRBJ2-7,-,TRBV12-3/TRBV12-4,few,TGTGCCAGCAGTGGCCCATCCCTCTCCGAGCAGTACTTC,CASSGPSLSEQYF
TRBJ2-2,TRBD1,TRBV3-1,many,TGTGCCAGCACCAGGGGGAGCCCCGGGGAGCTGTTTTTT,CASTRGSPGELFF
TRBJ1-4,-,TRBV27,few,TGTGCCAGCACCAAAAGGATAGGAGAAAAACTGTTTTTT,CASTKRIGEKLFF
TRBJ2-1,-,TRBV4-3,-,TGCGCCAGCAGGGAGGGGTTTACGGGCCCTAATGAGCAGTTCTTC,CASREGFTGPNEQFF
TRBJ2-1,TRBD1,TRBV27,many,TGTGCCAGCAGCGGGACAGCCTACAATGAGCAGTTCTTC,CASSGTAYNEQFF
TRBJ2-2,-,TRBV7-9,few,TGTGCCAGCAGCGGAGCACAGAAATTGATCGGGGAGCTGTTTTTT,CASSGAQKLIGELFF
TRBJ2-7,-,TRBV5-4,few,TGTGCCAGCAGCTTGGTGGTAGGGGGGACTACCTCCTCCTACGAGCAGTACTTC,CASSLVVGGTTSSYEQYF
TRBJ2-1,TRBD2,TRBV6-2/TRBV6-3,-,TGTGCCAGCAGTGCCGCGGGGGGGCGGGTCAATGAGCAGTTCTTC,CASSAAGGRVNEQFF
TRBJ2-1,-,TRBV27,few,TGTGCCAGCAGGCGGACGGGGGCGGGCTATGAGCAGTTCTTC,CASRRTGAGYEQFF
TRBJ2-2,-,TRBV27,few,TGTGCCAGCAGTTTATGGGCAGGGGCCTCCACCGGGGAGCTGTTTTTT,CASSLWAGASTGELFF
TRBJ2-6,-,TRBV19,few,TGTGCCAGTAGTACCCACGGACAGATTGCGGAGAGAAACGTCCTGACTTTC,CASSTHGQIAERNVLTF
TRBJ2-2,-,TRBV6-2/TRBV6-3,few,TGTGCCAGCCGCCCTACTATCGGGGAGCTGTTTTTT,CASRPTIGELFF
TRBJ1-5,-,TRBV12-3/TRBV12-4,many,TGTGCCAGCTCGGGGGAGGGCAATCAGCCCCAGCATTTT,CASSGEGNQPQHF
TRBJ2-7,-,TRBV7-9,-,TGTGCCAGCAGCTTACTAGCGTGGGAGCAGTACTTC,CASSLLAWEQYF
TRBJ2-5,-,TRBV9,-,TGTGCCAGCAGCGAGGGCGACGGCGAGACCCAGTACTTC,CASSEGDGETQYF
TRBJ2-2,TRBD1,TRBV27,few,TGTGCCAGCAGTTCCCCAATCCAGACAGGGCACACCGGGGAGCTGTTTTTT,CASSSPIQTGHTGELFF
TRBJ2-3,TRBD1,TRBV20-1,few,TGCAGTCCAGGGGGCGAAGATACGCAGTATTTT,CSPGGEDTQYF
TRBJ2-3,TRBD1,TRBV18,-,TGTGCCAGCTCACCAACTAGGACAGGGGATAGCACAGATACGCAGTATTTT,CASSPTRTGDSTDTQYF
TRBJ2-1,-,TRBV5-1,few,TGCGCCAGCAGCTCGAGACCGGGACTTTCCAATGAGCAGTTCTTC,CASSSRPGLSNEQFF
TRBJ2-5,-,TRBV7-8,-,TGTGCCAGCCGCCAATCAGAGTACCAAGAGACCCAGTACTTC,CASRQSEYQETQYF
TRBJ2-7,-,TRBV2,few,TGTGCCAGCAGTGAAGTGCCTCACCCTAGCGACGAGCAGTACTTC,CASSEVPHPSDEQYF
TRBJ1-1,TRBD1,TRBV12-3/TRBV12-4,-,TGTGCCAGCAGTGGTCTCGAGCTGCGGGGACAGGGGGGAAACACTGAAGCTTTCTTT,CASSGLELRGQGGNTEAFF
TRBJ2-1,TRBD2,TRBV4-2,few,TGTGCCAGCAGCCCGGAGCGGGGGGACACTTACAATGAGCAGTTCTTC,CASSPERGDTYNEQFF
TRBJ1-1,-,TRBV4-1,few,TGCGCCAGCAGCCAACCCACGATGCGAGGGGGGGCTTTCTTT,CASSQPTMRGGAFF
TRBJ2-1,-,TRBV6-2/TRBV6-3,few,TGTGCCAGCAGTTACTGGGGGGGGGCCTTTAATGAGCAGTTCTTC,CASSYWGGAFNEQFF
TRBJ1-3,-,TRBV12-3/TRBV12-4,-,TGTGCCAGCACACACGGACCGAAGACAGGCTCTGGAAACACCATATATTTT,CASTHGPKTGSGNTIYF
TRBJ1-1,-,TRBV12-3/TRBV12-4,-,TGTGCCACCACCCCGATCGGGGAAGCTTTCTTT,CATTPIGEAFF